What follows describes a single TCR beta chain. These data originate in a study of blood T cell repertoires in COVID-19. V was pared by 6 bases and J by 4 bases, with 15 bases between. CDR3 size: 14 residues. The germline V gene encodes CDR1 KGHSH and CDR2 LQKENI. Per the study methods: Amplifying reference gene primers gave estimates of nucleated cell counts. This table comes from immunoSEQ multiplex PCR, and its TCRdb copy is limited to in-frame clones, with some not included. V and J calls and clone size are those listed in that table; D and trimming were worked out from the DNA. The data show some 150,000 clones, with 75% to 90% seen just once and roughly 4.4% held by the top ten.

Sequencing was carried out using peripheral blood. The chain uses TRBV18 and TRBJ2-5; D is unclear. The source of this sequence is a human donor in a cohort sampled during active COVID-19. CDR3 amino acids: CASSVTTGGETQYF. The DNA of the CDR3 is TGTGCCAGCTCCGTAACGACTGGCGGAGAGACCCAGTACTTC.